This TCR beta chain emerged from a study of T-cell memory formation after mild COVID-19. Study summary: TCR clusters showed largely donor specificity.

Broader study findings: Cross-reactive memory apparently joined, as some responding clones appeared in pre-infection memory. CM and EM subsets held most contracting CD4+ clones; EMRA held CD8+ ones.

V was pared by 0 bases and J by 2 bases, with 6 bases of the junction left unmatched. Germline V gene sequence: CDR1 SQVTM, CDR2 ANQGSEA. This CDR3 has 15 residues. TCRdb ran MiXCR on the 5' RACE reads and lists one entry per CDR3 protein. The sample consists of fewer than 150,000 distinct CDR3 sequences, 13% to 15% of them appearing once. On this clonotype itself: Its antigen is currently unknown.

The receptor was isolated from an adult woman who had mild COVID-19 (a few samples of this study predate the infection). Cell type and time point are not known. The sequenced material came from PBMCs or a T cell subset sorted from them (not recorded which). This chain connects TRBV29-1 to TRBJ1-2, with 7 nucleotides matching TRBD1. This CDR3 is CSVEDWDSKNYGYTF. The CDR3 DNA is TGCAGCGTTGAAGACTGGGACAGTAAGAACTATGGCTACACCTTC.